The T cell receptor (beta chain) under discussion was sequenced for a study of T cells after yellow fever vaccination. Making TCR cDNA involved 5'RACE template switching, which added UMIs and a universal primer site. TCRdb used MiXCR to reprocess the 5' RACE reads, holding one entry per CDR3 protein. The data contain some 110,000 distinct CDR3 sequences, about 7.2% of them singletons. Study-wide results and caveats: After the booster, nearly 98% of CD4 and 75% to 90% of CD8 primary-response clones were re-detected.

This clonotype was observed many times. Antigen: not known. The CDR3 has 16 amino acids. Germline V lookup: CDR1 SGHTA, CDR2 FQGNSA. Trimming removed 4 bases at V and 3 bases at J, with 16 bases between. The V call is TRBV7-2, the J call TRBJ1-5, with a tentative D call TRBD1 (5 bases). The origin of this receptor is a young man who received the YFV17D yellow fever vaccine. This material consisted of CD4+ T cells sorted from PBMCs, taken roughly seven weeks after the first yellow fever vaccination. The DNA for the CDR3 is TGTGCCAGCAGCTCCTCCGGGACGGCCTTCAATCAGCCCCAGCATTTT. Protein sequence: CASSSSGTAFNQPQHF.